Given below is one TCR beta chain in context. The antigen is not known. The record originates from a study of cytomegalovirus exposure and HLA in healthy donors. Study outcomes and limitations: From TCR beta sequences, most subjects' HLA-A and HLA-B alleles were reportedly predicted accurately.

This CDR3 spans 14 amino acids. Germline V gene data show CDR1 as LGHNA and CDR2 as YNFKEQ. Trimming cost V 4 bases and J 5 bases, with 14 bases left between them. Use of 60 Vbeta and 13 Jbeta primers characterized the PCR. Sequencing was performed with immunoSEQ multiplex PCR; in TCRdb, only in-frame clones are kept and a portion is missing. The repertoire includes under 200,000 clones, approximately 70% of them detected once, and about 2% sits in the top ten. The TCR was taken from a woman aged 30 to 39 in good health and CMV-seronegative. Sequencing was carried out using PBMCs. The chain is built from TRBV4-2 and TRBJ1-1, with a tentative D call TRBD1 (5 bases). The CDR3 DNA reads TGTGCCAGCAGCCCGGGGGTGGGGCTTACTGAAGCTTTCTTT. It codes for CASSPGVGLTEAFF.